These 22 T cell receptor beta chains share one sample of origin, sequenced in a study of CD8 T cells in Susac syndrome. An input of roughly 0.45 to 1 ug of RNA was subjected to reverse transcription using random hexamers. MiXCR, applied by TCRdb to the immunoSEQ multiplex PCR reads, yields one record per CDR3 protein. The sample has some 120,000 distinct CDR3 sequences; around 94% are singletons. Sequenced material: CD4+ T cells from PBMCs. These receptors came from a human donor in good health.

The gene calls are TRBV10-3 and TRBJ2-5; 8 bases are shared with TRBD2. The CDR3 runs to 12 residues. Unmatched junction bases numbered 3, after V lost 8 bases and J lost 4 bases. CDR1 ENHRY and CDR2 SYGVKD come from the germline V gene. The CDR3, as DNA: TGTGCCATCCGCGGACTAGCAGAGACCCAGTACTTC. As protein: CAIRGLAETQYF.

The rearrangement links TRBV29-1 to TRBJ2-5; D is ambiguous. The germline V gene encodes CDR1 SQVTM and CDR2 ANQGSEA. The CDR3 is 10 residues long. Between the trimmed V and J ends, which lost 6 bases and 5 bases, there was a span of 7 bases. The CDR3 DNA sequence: TGCAGCGTCGCCGCGGAGACCCAGTACTTC. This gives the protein CSVAAETQYF.

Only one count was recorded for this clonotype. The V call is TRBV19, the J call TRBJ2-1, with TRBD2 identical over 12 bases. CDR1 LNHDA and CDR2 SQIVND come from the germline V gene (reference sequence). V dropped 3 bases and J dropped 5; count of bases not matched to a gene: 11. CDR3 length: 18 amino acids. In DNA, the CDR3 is TGTGCCAGTAGTATCCAAGGGGCTAGCGGGAGGGCCGACAATGAGCAGTTCTTC. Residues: CASSIQGASGRADNEQFF.

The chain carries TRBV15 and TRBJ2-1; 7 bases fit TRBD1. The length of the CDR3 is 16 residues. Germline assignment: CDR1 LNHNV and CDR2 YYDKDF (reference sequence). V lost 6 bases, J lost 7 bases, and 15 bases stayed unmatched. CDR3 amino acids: CATRGYGTASRNEQFF. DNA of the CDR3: TGTGCCACCAGGGGGTATGGGACAGCCAGCCGGAATGAGCAGTTCTTC.

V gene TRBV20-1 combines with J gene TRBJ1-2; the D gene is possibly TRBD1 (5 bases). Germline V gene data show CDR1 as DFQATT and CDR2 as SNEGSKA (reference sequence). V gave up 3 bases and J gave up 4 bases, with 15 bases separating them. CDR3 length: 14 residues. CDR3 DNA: TGCAGTGCTAGCGGAGGGACGACCACCTATGGCTACACCTTC. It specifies CSASGGTTTYGYTF.

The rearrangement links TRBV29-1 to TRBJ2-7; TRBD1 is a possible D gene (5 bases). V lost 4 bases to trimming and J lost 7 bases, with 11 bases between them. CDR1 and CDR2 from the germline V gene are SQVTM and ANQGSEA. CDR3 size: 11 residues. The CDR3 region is CSVAQGIEQYF. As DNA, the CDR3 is TGCAGCGTTGCTCAGGGTATTGAGCAGTACTTC.

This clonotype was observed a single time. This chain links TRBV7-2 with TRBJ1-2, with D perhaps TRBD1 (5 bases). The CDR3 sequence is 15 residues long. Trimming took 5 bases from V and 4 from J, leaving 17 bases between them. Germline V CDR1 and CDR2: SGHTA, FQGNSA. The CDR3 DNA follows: TGTGCCAGCAGCGCCACCTGGGGGGGGGTCTATGGCTACACCTTC. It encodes CASSATWGGVYGYTF. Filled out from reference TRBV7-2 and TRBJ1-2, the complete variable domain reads GAGVSQSPSNKVTEKGKDVELRCDPISGHTALYWYRQSLGQGLEFLIYFQGNSAPDKSGLPSDRFSAERTGGSVSTLTIQRTQQEDSAVYLCASSATWGGVYGYTFGSGTRLTVV.

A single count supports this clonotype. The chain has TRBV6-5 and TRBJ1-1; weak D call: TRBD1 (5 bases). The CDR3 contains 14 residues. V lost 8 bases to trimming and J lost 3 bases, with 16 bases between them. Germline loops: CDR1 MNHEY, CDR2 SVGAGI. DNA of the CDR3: TGTGCCAGCGGTCGGGTGGGGCAGGACACTGAAGCTTTCTTT. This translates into CASGRVGQDTEAFF.

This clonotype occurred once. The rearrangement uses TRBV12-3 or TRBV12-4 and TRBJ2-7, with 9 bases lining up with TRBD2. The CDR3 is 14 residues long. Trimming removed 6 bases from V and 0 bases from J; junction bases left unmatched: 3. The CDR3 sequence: CASRPAGGSYEQYF. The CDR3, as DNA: TGTGCCAGCAGGCCAGCGGGGGGCTCCTACGAGCAGTACTTC.

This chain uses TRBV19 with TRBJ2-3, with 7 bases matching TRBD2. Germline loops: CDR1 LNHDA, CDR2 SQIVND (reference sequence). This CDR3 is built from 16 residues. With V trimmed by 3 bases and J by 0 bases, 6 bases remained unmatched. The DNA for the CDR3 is TGTGCCAGTAGTATCCTCGCGGGAGCTAGCACAGATACGCAGTATTTT. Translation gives CASSILAGASTDTQYF.

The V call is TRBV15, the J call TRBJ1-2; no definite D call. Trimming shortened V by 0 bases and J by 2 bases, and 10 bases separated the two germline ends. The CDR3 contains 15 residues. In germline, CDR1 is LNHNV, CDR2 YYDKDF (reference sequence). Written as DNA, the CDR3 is TGTGCCACCAGCAGAGATCGGGGTTGGAACTATGGCTACACCTTC. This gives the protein CATSRDRGWNYGYTF.

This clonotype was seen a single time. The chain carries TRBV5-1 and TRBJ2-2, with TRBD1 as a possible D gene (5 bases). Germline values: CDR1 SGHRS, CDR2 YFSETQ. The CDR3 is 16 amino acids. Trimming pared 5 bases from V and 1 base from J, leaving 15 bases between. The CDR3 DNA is TGCGCCAGCAGACCTCGTGGGGCGGAGAACACCGGGGAGCTGTTTTTT. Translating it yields CASRPRGAENTGELFF.

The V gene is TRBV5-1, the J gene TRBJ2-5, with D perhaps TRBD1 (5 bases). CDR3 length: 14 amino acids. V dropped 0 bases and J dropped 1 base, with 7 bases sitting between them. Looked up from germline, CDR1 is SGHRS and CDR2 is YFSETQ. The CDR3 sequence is CASSLGQSQETQYF. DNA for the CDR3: TGCGCCAGCAGCTTGGGACAGTCCCAAGAGACCCAGTACTTC. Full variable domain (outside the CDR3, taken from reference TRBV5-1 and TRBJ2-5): KAGVTQTPRYLIKTRGQQVTLSCSPISGHRSVSWYQQTPGQGLQFLFEYFSETQRNKGNFPGRFSGRQFSNSRSEMNVSTLELGDSALYLCASSLGQSQETQYFGPGTRLLVL.

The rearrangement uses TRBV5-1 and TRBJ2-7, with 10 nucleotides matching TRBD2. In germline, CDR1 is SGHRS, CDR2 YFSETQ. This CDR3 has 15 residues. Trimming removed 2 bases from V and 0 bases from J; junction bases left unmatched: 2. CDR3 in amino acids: CASSFTSGISYEQYF. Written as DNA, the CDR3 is TGCGCCAGCAGCTTTACTAGCGGGATCTCCTACGAGCAGTACTTC. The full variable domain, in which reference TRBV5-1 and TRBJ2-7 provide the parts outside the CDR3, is KAGVTQTPRYLIKTRGQQVTLSCSPISGHRSVSWYQQTPGQGLQFLFEYFSETQRNKGNFPGRFSGRQFSNSRSEMNVSTLELGDSALYLCASSFTSGISYEQYFGPGTRLTVT.

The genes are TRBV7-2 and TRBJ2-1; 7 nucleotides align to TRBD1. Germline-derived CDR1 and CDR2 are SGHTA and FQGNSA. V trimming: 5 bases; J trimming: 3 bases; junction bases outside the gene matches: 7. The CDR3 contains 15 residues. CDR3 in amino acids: CASSPDRVGYNEQFF. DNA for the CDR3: TGTGCCAGCAGCCCTGACAGGGTAGGCTACAATGAGCAGTTCTTC.

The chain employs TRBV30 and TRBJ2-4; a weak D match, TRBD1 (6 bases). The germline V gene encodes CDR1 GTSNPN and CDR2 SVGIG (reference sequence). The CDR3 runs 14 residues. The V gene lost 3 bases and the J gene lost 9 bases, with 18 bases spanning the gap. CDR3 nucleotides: TGTGCCTGGAGCCCCAAGCAGGGGTTAAGCATTCAGTACTTC. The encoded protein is CAWSPKQGLSIQYF. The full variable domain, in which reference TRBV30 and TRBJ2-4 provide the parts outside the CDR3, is SQTIHQWPATLVQPVGSPLSLECTVEGTSNPNLYWYRQAAGRGLQLLFYSVGIGQISSEVPQNLSASRPQDRQFILSSKKLLLSDSGFYLCAWSPKQGLSIQYFGAGTRLSVL.

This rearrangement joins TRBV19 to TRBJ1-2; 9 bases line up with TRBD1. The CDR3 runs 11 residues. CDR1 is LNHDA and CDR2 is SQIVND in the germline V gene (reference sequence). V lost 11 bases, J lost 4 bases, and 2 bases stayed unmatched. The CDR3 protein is CAGGQGYGYTF. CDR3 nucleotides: TGTGCCGGGGGACAGGGCTATGGCTACACCTTC.

CDR3 DNA sequence: TGTGCCACCAGCAGAGATCGCGGACAGGACGTCTATGGCTACACCTTC. This encodes CATSRDRGQDVYGYTF. The chain employs TRBV15 and TRBJ1-2; 7 positions agree with TRBD1. CDR1 is LNHNV and CDR2 is YYDKDF in the germline V gene (reference sequence). J was trimmed by 4 bases and V by 0 bases; bases with no gene match: 8. This CDR3 region has 16 residues.

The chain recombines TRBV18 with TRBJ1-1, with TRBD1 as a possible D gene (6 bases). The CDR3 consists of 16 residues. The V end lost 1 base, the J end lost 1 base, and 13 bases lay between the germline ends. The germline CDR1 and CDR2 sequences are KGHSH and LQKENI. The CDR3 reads CASSPLALQGNTEAFF. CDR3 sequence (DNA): TGTGCCAGCTCACCACTAGCCCTACAGGGGAACACTGAAGCTTTCTTT.

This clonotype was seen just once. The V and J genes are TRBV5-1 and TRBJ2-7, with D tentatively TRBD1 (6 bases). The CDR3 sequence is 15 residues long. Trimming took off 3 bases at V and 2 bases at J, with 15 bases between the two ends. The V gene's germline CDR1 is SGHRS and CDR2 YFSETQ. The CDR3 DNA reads TGCGCCAGCAGCTCCCCGGACAGCTTCCCCTACGAGCAGTACTTC. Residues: CASSSPDSFPYEQYF. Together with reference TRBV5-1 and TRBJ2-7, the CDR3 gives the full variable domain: KAGVTQTPRYLIKTRGQQVTLSCSPISGHRSVSWYQQTPGQGLQFLFEYFSETQRNKGNFPGRFSGRQFSNSRSEMNVSTLELGDSALYLCASSSPDSFPYEQYFGPGTRLTVT.

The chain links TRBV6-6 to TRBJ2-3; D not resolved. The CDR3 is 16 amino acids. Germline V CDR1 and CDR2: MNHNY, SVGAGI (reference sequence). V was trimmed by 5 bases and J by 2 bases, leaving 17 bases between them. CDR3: CASSPRAVAHTDTQYF. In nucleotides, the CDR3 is TGTGCCAGCAGTCCCCGGGCGGTTGCCCACACAGATACGCAGTATTTT.

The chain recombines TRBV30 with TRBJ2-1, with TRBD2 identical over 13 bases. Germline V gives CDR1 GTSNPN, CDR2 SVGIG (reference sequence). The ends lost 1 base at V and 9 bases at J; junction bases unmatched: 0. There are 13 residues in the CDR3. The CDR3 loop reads CAWSGLAGGEQFF. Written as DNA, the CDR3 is TGTGCCTGGAGTGGACTAGCGGGAGGTGAGCAGTTCTTC.